The 10 T cell receptor beta chains listed next were all sequenced from one sample in a study of cytomegalovirus exposure and HLA in healthy donors. The PCR ran on 60 Vbeta and 13 Jbeta primers. The protocol was immunoSEQ multiplex PCR, while the TCRdb copy is restricted to in-frame clones and leaves out a portion. The sample consists of 70,000 to 95,000 clones, about 76% of them appearing once. Sequencing used PBMCs. All receptors come from a young man in good health and CMV-seropositive.

This chain's CDR3 is CASSQEALADSYEQYF. CDR3 bases: TGTGCCAGCAGCCAAGAGGCACTAGCGGACTCCTACGAGCAGTACTTC. The gene calls are TRBV4-2 and TRBJ2-7; TRBD2 aligns across 8 bases. The CDR3 contains 16 residues. The V segment lost 0 bases and the J segment 0 bases; nucleotides outside the gene matches: 4. Germline loops: CDR1 LGHNA, CDR2 YNFKEQ.

This chain links TRBV11-2 with TRBJ1-2, with TRBD1 matching 7 bases. The CDR3 runs to 13 residues. J lost 5 bases, V lost 6 bases, and 6 bases had no gene match. Germline CDR1 SGHAT, CDR2 FQNNGV. Here the CDR3 reads CASSSTGKYGYTF. Written as DNA, the CDR3 is TGTGCCAGCAGTTCGACAGGGAAGTATGGCTACACCTTC. The whole variable domain, remainder taken from reference TRBV11-2 and TRBJ1-2, is EAGVAQSPRYKIIEKRQSVAFWCNPISGHATLYWYQQILGQGPKLLIQFQNNGVVDDSQLPKDRFSAERLKGVDSTLKIQPAKLEDSAVYLCASSSTGKYGYTFGSGTRLTVV.

This chain connects TRBV4-1 to TRBJ2-2; 9 nucleotides align to TRBD2. The V gene's germline CDR1 is MGHRA and CDR2 YSYEKL. The CDR3 sequence is 15 residues long. V was pared by 1 base and J by 5 bases, with 2 bases of the junction left unmatched. The CDR3 loop is CASSQVLAGTGELFF. The CDR3 DNA reads as TGCGCCAGCAGCCAAGTTCTAGCGGGGACCGGGGAGCTGTTTTTT.

This rearrangement joins TRBV4-1 to TRBJ1-3; no definite D call. The CDR3 totals 15 residues. V lost 0 bases and J 1 base, leaving 7 bases between the germline ends. CDR1 and CDR2 (germline): MGHRA, YSYEKL. CDR3 sequence: CASSQERFSGNTIYF. CDR3 nucleotide sequence: TGCGCCAGCAGCCAAGAACGGTTTTCTGGAAACACCATATATTTT.

The chain combines TRBV30 with TRBJ1-1, with 8 bases lining up with TRBD1. The CDR3 loop spans 13 amino acids. Trimming removed 5 bases from V and 4 bases from J; junction bases left unmatched: 6. Germline loops: CDR1 GTSNPN, CDR2 SVGIG (reference sequence). The CDR3 protein is CAWLRQGSTEAFF. The CDR3 bases are TGTGCCTGGCTTCGACAGGGGAGCACTGAAGCTTTCTTT.

Only a few counts were recorded for this clone. The V gene is TRBV10-3, the J gene TRBJ2-7, with 7 bases identical to TRBD2. Germline-derived CDR1 and CDR2 are ENHRY and SYGVKD. V was pared by 8 bases and J by 3 bases, with 4 bases of the junction left unmatched. The CDR3 runs 12 residues. CDR3 sequence: CAIGGGVYEQYF. DNA of the CDR3: TGTGCCATCGGGGGGGGAGTCTACGAGCAGTACTTC.

DNA of the CDR3: TGTGCCAGCAGCGGAGGGGGATACTCTGGAAACACCATATATTTT. Translation: CASSGGGYSGNTIYF. V gene TRBV9 combines with J gene TRBJ1-3; weak D call: TRBD1 (6 bases). V dropped 3 bases and J dropped 0 bases, with 10 bases sitting between them. Germline V gene data show CDR1 as SGDLS and CDR2 as YYNGEE. The CDR3 has 15 amino acids.

The chain employs TRBV28 and TRBJ1-2, with a possible D match to TRBD1 (5 bases). The germline gives CDR1 MDHEN, CDR2 SYDVKM. CDR3 length equals 12 residues. Trimming pared 2 bases from V and 6 bases from J, leaving 7 bases between. The CDR3 spells CASSLLGDGYTF. CDR3 coding DNA: TGTGCCAGCAGTTTACTAGGGGATGGCTACACCTTC.

The chain uses TRBV28 and TRBJ1-4; 8 bases agree with TRBD1. With 10 bases clipped from V and 5 bases from J, the junction kept 3 bases outside the gene matches. Germline V gives CDR1 MDHEN, CDR2 SYDVKM. The length of the CDR3 is 12 residues. The DNA for the CDR3 is TGTGCCATACAGGGGGGCAATGAAAAACTGTTTTTT. It yields the protein CAIQGGNEKLFF.

This clone was counted between two and nine times. The rearrangement links TRBV6-5 to TRBJ2-2; TRBD1 aligns across 9 bases. This CDR3 is built from 13 residues. J was trimmed by 6 bases and V by 4 bases; bases with no gene match: 0. Per germline, CDR1 MNHEY and CDR2 SVGAGI. Written as DNA, the CDR3 is TGTGCCAGCAGTTGGACAGGGGCCGGGGAGCTGTTTTTT. Encoded protein: CASSWTGAGELFF.